This TCR beta chain was found in a study of blood T cell repertoires in COVID-19. Study-wide context: Whether acute or convalescent, the COVID-19 samples came from the United States, Italy and Spain. Sources were T cells, B-cell-depleted T cells, or PBMCs; the material itself was cDNA or gDNA.

Repertoires were generated with immunoSEQ multiplex PCR, while TCRdb's copy carries only in-frame clones and drops some. The data hold fewer than 70,000 clones, with roughly 79% observed a single time. Germline values: CDR1 LGHNA, CDR2 YNFKEQ. This CDR3 spans 15 amino acids. With 4 bases removed from V and 0 bases from J, the gap between germline ends came to 10 bases. The receptor's source is a human donor in a cohort sampled during active COVID-19. The sample consisted of peripheral blood. This sequence joins TRBV4-2 and TRBJ1-5; D remains ambiguous. CDR3 amino acids: CASSRTGSSNQPQHF. CDR3 DNA sequence: TGTGCCAGCAGCCGAACCGGGAGTAGCAATCAGCCCCAGCATTTT.